This T cell receptor beta chain was captured in a study of CD4+ T cells in melanoma. Assay: immunoSEQ multiplex PCR; the TCRdb copy retains only in-frame clones and omits some. The table has more than 15,000 clones, over 75% seen once. The source is a human donor with melanoma. The material sequenced was cells from a culture (not recorded whether cultured in vitro).

The CDR3 DNA reads TGTGCCATCAGTGGTAGGCAGGGGGCCCTTGGCGCTTTCTTT. It translates to CAISGRQGALGAFF. The gene calls are TRBV10-3 and TRBJ1-1, with 8 nucleotides matching TRBD1. V shed 4 bases and J 11 bases; nucleotides not matched to a gene: 12. Germline assignment: CDR1 ENHRY and CDR2 SYGVKD. This CDR3 has 14 residues.